A single sample gave rise to the 5 T cell receptor beta chains below, sequenced in a study of T cell responses to AZD1222 COVID-19 vaccine. Profiled with immunoSEQ multiplex PCR; TCRdb holds only in-frame clones, not every one. The table lists tens of thousands of clones, over 75% of them singletons. The sample consisted of peripheral blood, taken on day 0 of AZD1222 vaccination. The receptors were gathered from an adult in good health.

Of note for this clone: Other DNA sequences in this specimen translate into the identical CDR3. The chain joins TRBV9 to TRBJ1-5; TRBD1 might be the D (5 bases). Per germline, CDR1 SGDLS and CDR2 YYNGEE. This CDR3 has 14 amino acids. V was trimmed by 0 bases and J by 2 bases, leaving 6 bases between them. The CDR3 DNA reads TGTGCCAGCAGCGTAGAAGGGGGCAATCAGCCCCAGCATTTT. Protein product: CASSVEGGNQPQHF.

The chain employs TRBV29-1 and TRBJ2-1, with 11 bases that match TRBD2. CDR1 and CDR2 from the germline V gene are SQVTM and ANQGSEA. J was trimmed by 3 bases and V by 7 bases; bases with no gene match: 5. The CDR3 is 14 residues long. CDR3 sequence reads: CSAPLAGGYNEQFF. Written as DNA, the CDR3 is TGCAGCGCACCCCTAGCGGGAGGCTACAATGAGCAGTTCTTC.

This chain connects TRBV2 to TRBJ2-1; 7 nucleotides match TRBD2. Trimming removed 7 bases from V and 4 bases from J; junction bases left unmatched: 7. The germline V gene encodes CDR1 SNHLY and CDR2 FYNNEI. The CDR3 sequence is 14 residues long. The CDR3 DNA reads as TGTGCCAGCACAGCGACTAGCCGTTACAATGAGCAGTTCTTC. It yields the protein CASTATSRYNEQFF.

The rearrangement uses TRBV6-5 and TRBJ2-1; 10 nucleotides match TRBD2. V dropped 6 bases and J dropped 3; count of bases not matched to a gene: 5. The CDR3 runs 15 residues. CDR1 is MNHEY, CDR2 SVGAGI, per germline. CDR3 nucleotides: TGTGCCAGCAGCGTAGGACTAGCGGTCTACAATGAGCAGTTCTTC. Translated, it gives CASSVGLAVYNEQFF.

V and J are TRBV28 and TRBJ1-4, with TRBD1 matching over 8 bases. CDR1 and CDR2 from the germline V gene are MDHEN and SYDVKM. CDR3 size: 14 residues. V was clipped by 4 bases and J by 9 bases; unmatched bases: 7. CDR3 protein: CASSSPGQEKKLFF. CDR3 nucleotides: TGTGCCAGCAGTTCTCCGGGACAGGAAAAAAAACTGTTTTTT.